This entry is about one TCR beta chain. A read error may produce the germline difference seen at one junction end. The data originate from a study of Ad26.COV2.S vaccination and SARS-CoV-2 variants. The table came from immunoSEQ multiplex PCR; TCRdb's copy has only in-frame clones and leaves some out. The sample carries about 350,000 clones, just over 90% recorded once. This CDR3 is 12 amino acids long. The V gene's germline CDR1 is LGHNT and CDR2 FRNRAP. The origin of this receptor is a human donor who had recovered from COVID-19. The V call is TRBV12-5, the J call TRBJ2-3, with D uncertain. Here the sequenced sample was peripheral blood, taken after recovery from COVID-19. CDR3 protein: CASSLGTDTQYF. CDR3 bases: TGTGCTAGTAGTTTGGGCACAGATACGCAGTATTTT.